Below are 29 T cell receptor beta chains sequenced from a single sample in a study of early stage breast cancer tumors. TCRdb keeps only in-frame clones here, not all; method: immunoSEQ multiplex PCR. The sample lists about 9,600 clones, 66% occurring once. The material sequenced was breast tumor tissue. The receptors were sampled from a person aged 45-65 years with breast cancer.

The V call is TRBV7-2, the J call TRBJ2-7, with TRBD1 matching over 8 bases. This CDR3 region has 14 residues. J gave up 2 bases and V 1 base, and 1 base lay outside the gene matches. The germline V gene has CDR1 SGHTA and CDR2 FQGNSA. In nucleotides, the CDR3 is TGTGCCAGCAGCTTAGTACAGGGGGCCTACGAGCAGTACTTC. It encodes CASSLVQGAYEQYF. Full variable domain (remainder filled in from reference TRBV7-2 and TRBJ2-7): GAGVSQSPSNKVTEKGKDVELRCDPISGHTALYWYRQSLGQGLEFLIYFQGNSAPDKSGLPSDRFSAERTGGSVSTLTIQRTQQEDSAVYLCASSLVQGAYEQYFGPGTRLTVT.

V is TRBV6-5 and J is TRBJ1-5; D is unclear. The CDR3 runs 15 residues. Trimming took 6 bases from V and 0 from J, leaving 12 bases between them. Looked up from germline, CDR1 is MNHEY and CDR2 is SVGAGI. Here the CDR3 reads CASRVGRNSNQPQHF. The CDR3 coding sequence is TGTGCCAGCAGGGTTGGACGGAATAGCAATCAGCCCCAGCATTTT.

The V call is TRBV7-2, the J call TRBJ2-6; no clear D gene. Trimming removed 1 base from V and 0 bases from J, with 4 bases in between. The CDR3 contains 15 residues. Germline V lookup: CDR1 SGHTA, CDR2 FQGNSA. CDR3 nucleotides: TGTGCCAGCAGCTTAGAGGACTCTGGGGCCAACGTCCTGACTTTC. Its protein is CASSLEDSGANVLTF.

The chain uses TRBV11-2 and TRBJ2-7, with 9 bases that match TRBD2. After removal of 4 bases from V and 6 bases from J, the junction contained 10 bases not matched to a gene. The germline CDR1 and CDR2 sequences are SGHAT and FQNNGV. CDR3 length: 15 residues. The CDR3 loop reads CASSYWTSVRPEQYF. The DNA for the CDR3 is TGTGCCAGCAGCTACTGGACTAGCGTTCGACCCGAGCAGTACTTC.

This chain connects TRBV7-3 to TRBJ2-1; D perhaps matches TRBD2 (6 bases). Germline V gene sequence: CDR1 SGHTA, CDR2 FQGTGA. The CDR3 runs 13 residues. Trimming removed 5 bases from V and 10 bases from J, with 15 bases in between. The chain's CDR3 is CASSQMSAGEQFF. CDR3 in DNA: TGTGCCAGCAGCCAAATGTCGGCGGGAGAGCAGTTCTTC.

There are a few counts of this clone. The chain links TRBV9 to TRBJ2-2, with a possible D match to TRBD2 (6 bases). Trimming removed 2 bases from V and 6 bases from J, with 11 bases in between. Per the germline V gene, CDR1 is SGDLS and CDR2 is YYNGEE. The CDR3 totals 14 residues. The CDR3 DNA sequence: TGTGCCAGCAGCGTGGAGGGGATCGCCGGGGAGCTGTTTTTT. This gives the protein CASSVEGIAGELFF.

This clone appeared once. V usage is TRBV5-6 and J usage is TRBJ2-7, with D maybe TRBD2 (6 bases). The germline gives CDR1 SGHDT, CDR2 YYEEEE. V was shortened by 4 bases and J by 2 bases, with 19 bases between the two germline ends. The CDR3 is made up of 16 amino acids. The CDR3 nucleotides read TGTGCCAGCAGCATCCTTGGGCGGGGCGTGACCTACGAGCAGTACTTC. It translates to CASSILGRGVTYEQYF.

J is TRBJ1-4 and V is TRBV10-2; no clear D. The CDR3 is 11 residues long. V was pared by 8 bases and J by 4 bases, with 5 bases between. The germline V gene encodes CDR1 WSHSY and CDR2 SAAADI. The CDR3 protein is CASVFNEKLFF. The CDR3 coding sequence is TGCGCCAGCGTTTTTAATGAAAAACTGTTTTTT.

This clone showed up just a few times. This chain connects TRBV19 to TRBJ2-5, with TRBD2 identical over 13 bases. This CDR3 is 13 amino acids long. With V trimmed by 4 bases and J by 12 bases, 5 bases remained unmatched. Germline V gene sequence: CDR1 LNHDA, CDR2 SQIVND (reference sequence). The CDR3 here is CASSTGTSGAEYF. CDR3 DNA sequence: TGTGCCAGTAGTACAGGGACTAGCGGGGCGGAGTACTTC.

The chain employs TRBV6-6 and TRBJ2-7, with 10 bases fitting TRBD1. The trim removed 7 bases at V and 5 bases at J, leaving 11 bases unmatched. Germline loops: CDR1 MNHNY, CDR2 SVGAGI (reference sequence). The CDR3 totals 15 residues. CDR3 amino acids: CASTSTQTGGNEQYF. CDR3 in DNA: TGTGCCAGCACCTCTACCCAGACAGGGGGCAACGAGCAGTACTTC.

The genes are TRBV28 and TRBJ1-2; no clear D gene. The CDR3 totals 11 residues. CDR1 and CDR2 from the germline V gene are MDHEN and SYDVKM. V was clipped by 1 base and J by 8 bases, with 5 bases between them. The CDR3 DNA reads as TGTGCCAGCAGTTTATATGGGGGCTACACCTTC. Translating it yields CASSLYGGYTF.

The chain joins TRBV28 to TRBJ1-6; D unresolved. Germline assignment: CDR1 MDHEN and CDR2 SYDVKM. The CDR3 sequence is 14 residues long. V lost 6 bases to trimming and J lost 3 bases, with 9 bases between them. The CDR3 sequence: CASSPPHYNSPLHF. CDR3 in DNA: TGTGCCAGCAGCCCCCCACACTATAATTCACCCCTCCACTTT.

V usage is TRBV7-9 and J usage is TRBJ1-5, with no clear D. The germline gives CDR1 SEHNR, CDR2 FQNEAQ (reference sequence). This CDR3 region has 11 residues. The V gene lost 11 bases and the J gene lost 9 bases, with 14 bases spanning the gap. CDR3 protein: CAAGSTGPQHF. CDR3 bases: TGTGCCGCGGGGTCTACGGGGCCCCAGCATTTT.

DNA of the CDR3: TGTGCCAGCAGCTTTGACAGGGGTTTAGGGCAAGAGACCCAGTACTTC. It yields the protein CASSFDRGLGQETQYF. This chain uses TRBV11-1 with TRBJ2-5; 8 positions agree with TRBD1. J was trimmed by 2 bases and V by 3 bases; bases with no gene match: 8. Per the germline V gene, CDR1 is SGHAT and CDR2 is FQDESV (reference sequence). The length of the CDR3 is 16 residues. Complete variable domain (other parts from reference TRBV11-1 and TRBJ2-5): EAEVAQSPRYKITEKSQAVAFWCDPISGHATLYWYRQILGQGPELLVQFQDESVVDDSQLPKDRFSAERLKGVDSTLKIQPAELGDSAMYLCASSFDRGLGQETQYFGPGTRLLVL.

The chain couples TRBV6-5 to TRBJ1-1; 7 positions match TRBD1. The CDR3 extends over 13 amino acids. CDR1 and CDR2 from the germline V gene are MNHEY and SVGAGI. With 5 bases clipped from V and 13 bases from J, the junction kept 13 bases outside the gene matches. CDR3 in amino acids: CASSPTLQGTVFF. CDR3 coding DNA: TGTGCCAGCAGTCCAACCCTACAGGGGACAGTTTTCTTT.

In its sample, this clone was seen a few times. The CDR3 is CASYDSITGELFF. Written as DNA, the CDR3 is TGTGCCAGCTATGACAGCATCACCGGGGAGCTGTTTTTT. The V gene is TRBV2, the J gene TRBJ2-2, with D perhaps matching TRBD1 (5 bases). CDR1 and CDR2 from the germline V gene are SNHLY and FYNNEI. V was shortened by 8 bases and J by 4 bases, with 11 bases between the two germline ends. The CDR3 spans 13 residues.

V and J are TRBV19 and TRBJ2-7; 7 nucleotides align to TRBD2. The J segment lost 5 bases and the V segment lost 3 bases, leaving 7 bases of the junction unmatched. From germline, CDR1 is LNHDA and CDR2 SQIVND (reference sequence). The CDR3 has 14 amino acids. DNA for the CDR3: TGTGCCAGTAGTATTGCCCTCCGGGGGGACGAGCAGTACTTC. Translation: CASSIALRGDEQYF.

The DNA for the CDR3 is TGTGCCAGCAGTTCCGGGACAGGGGGCTCTGGGGCCAACGTCCTGACTTTC. It yields the protein CASSSGTGGSGANVLTF. The chain combines TRBV27 with TRBJ2-6; TRBD1 matches 11 bases. J gave up 0 bases and V 4 bases, and 2 bases lay outside the gene matches. CDR3 length: 17 residues. Germline lookup yields CDR1 MNHEY and CDR2 SMNVEV (reference sequence). Together with reference TRBV27 and TRBJ2-6, the CDR3 gives the full variable domain: EAQVTQNPRYLITVTGKKLTVTCSQNMNHEYMSWYRQDPGLGLRQIYYSMNVEVTDKGDVPEGYKVSRKEKRNFPLILESPSPNQTSLYFCASSSGTGGSGANVLTFGAGSRLTVL.

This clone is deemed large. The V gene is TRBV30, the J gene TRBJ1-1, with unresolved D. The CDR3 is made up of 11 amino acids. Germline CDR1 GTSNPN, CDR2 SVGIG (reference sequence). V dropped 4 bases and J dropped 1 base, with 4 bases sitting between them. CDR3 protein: CAWKGNTEAFF. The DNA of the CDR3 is TGTGCCTGGAAAGGGAACACTGAAGCTTTCTTT.

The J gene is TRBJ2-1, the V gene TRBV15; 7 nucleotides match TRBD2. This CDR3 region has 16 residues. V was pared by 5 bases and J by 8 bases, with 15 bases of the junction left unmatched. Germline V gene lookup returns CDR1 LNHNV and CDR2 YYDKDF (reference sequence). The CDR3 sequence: CATSAGPGLLGDEQFF. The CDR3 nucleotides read TGTGCCACCAGCGCCGGCCCGGGACTATTAGGGGATGAGCAGTTCTTC.

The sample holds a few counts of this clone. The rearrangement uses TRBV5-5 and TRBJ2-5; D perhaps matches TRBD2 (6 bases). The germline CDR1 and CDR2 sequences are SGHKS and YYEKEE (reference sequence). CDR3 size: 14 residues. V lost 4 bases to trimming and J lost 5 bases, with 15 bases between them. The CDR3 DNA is TGTGCCAGCAGCGCCACCTCAGGAGGGGAGACCCAGTACTTC. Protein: CASSATSGGETQYF.

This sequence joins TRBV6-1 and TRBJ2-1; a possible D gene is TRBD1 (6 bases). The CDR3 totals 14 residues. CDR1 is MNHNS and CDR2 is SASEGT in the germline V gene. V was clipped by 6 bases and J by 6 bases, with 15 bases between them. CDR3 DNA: TGTGCCAGCAGGGGGACGGAAGGGGGCAATGAGCAGTTCTTC. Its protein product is CASRGTEGGNEQFF.

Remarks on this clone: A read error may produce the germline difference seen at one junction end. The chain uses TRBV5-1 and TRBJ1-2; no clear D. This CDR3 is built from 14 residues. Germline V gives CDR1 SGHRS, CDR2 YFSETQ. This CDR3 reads CASNLDPSNYGYTF. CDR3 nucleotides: TGCGCCAGCAACTTGGATCCCAGCAACTATGGCTACACCTTC.

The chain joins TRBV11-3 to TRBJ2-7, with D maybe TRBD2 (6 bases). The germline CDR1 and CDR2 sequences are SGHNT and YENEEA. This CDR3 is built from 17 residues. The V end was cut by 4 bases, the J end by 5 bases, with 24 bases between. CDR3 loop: CASSSRRLGLGIDEQYF. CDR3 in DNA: TGTGCCAGCAGCTCCCGGAGGCTGGGACTCGGGATTGACGAGCAGTACTTC.

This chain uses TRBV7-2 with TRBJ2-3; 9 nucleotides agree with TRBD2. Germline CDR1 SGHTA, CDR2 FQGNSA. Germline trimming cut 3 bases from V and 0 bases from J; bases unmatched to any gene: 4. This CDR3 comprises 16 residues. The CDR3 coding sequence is TGTGCCAGCAGCTTGACTAGCGGACTTAGCACAGATACGCAGTATTTT. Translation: CASSLTSGLSTDTQYF.

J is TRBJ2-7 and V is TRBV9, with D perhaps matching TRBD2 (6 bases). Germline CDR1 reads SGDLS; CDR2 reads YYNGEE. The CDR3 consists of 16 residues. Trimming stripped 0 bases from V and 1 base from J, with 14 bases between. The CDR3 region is CASSVGGSGLSYEQYF. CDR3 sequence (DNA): TGTGCCAGCAGCGTAGGGGGTAGCGGATTGTCCTACGAGCAGTACTTC.

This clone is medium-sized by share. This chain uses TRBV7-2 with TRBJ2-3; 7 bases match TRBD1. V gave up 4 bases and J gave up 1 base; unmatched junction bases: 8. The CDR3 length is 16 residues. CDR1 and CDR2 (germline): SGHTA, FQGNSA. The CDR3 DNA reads TGTGCCAGCAGCTCCGGCAAGGGGGCAGGCACAGATACGCAGTATTTT. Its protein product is CASSSGKGAGTDTQYF.

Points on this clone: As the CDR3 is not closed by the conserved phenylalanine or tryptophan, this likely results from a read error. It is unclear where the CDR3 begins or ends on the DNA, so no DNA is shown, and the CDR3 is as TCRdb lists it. The CDR3 spells CSVEGGLPGQGKTPLT. The chain employs TRBV29-1 and TRBJ1-2; the table's TRBD1 call for D was not verified on the DNA. The CDR3 is 16 amino acids in total, end residues counted. Germline CDR1 is SQVTM and CDR2 is ANQGSEA.

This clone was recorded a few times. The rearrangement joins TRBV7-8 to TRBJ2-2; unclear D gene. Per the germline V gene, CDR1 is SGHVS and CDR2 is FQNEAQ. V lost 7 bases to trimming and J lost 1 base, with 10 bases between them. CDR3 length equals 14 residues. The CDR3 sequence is CASNSRRNTGELFF. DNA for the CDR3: TGTGCCAGCAACTCTCGTAGGAACACCGGGGAGCTGTTTTTT. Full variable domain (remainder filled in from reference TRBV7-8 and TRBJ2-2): GAGVSQSPRYKVAKRGQDVALRCDPISGHVSLFWYQQALGQGPEFLTYFQNEAQLDKSGLPSDRFFAERPEGSVSTLKIQRTQQEDSAVYLCASNSRRNTGELFFGEGSRLTVL.